The T cell receptor (beta chain) described here comes from a study of blood T cell repertoires in COVID-19 (dated by TCRdb to 2018 to 2021). Looking at the study overall: The collaborator samples originated in the United States, Italy and Spain and spanned the acute and convalescent phases of COVID-19. The material from the prospective study consisted of cDNA or gDNA derived from T cells, B-cell-depleted T cells, or PBMCs. Samples came from the ongoing ImmuneRACE study (first 160 participants) plus 1,254 subjects from 6 global collaborators. Where available, HLA class I and class II types were taken from metadata supplied by the sample provider and were not determined by assay-based typing. The repertoires were made available in a free public database intended to serve as a resource for research on the immune response to SARS-CoV-2. Sample metadata almost always included a de-identified subject ID, COVID-19 status, age in years and sex. Deeply sampled blood TCRbeta repertoires from subjects exposed to, actively infected with, or recovered from COVID-19 were included in the dataset.

A word on this clone: Its antigen is currently not known. No much larger clone exists at a distance of one base, and base qualities are not known.

Collaborating institutions collected whole blood in K2EDTA tubes following their own protocols. Collaborator samples were shipped for TCRbeta analysis as frozen whole blood, isolated PBMCs, or DNA extracted from either sample type. Paper-wide results and their limitations: The quantity of clinical and demographic metadata differed by source and by participant and was supplied without curation.

TCRbeta CDR3 regions were amplified from genomic DNA by means of the immunoSEQ Assay, a bias-controlled multiplex PCR. As for how the authors treated the data: The number of nucleated cells in each sample was estimated by amplification of reference gene primers within the assay. To quantify the absolute abundance of each unique TCRbeta CDR3 rearrangement, sequence reads were collapsed and filtered. Productive Simpson clonality was computed per sample as the square root of Simpson's diversity index over productive rearrangements. TCRdb took this table from immuneACCESS and kept in-frame rearrangements with V and J called. Such tables lack part of the clones; where checked against another copy, unresolved V genes explain under half of the gap, and the rest is unexplained. V and J calls and clone size are those listed in that table; D and trimming were worked out from the DNA. The sample data list over 100,000 clones, and 70% to 90% of these were observed just once. The ten largest clonotypes hold 2% to 2.5% of the sample.

The germline V gene yields MNHEY for CDR1 and SVGEGT for CDR2. The CDR3 sequence holds 15 residues, the cysteine and phenylalanine included. This entry keeps only the CDR3 DNA: 45 bases, framed from base 1. Trimming leaves V shorter by 4 bases and J shorter by 7 bases, with the junction holding 4 bases beyond the gene matches. This clonotype was obtained from a man in his forties or fifties with active COVID-19. Sequencing input: peripheral blood. The chain was built from TRBV6-2 or TRBV6-3 and TRBJ2-1; a stretch of 13 junction bases matches TRBD2. The DNA sequence reads TGTGCCAGCAGTTGGGGACTAGCGGGGAATAATGAGCAGTTCTTC. Protein translation: CASSWGLAGNNEQFF.